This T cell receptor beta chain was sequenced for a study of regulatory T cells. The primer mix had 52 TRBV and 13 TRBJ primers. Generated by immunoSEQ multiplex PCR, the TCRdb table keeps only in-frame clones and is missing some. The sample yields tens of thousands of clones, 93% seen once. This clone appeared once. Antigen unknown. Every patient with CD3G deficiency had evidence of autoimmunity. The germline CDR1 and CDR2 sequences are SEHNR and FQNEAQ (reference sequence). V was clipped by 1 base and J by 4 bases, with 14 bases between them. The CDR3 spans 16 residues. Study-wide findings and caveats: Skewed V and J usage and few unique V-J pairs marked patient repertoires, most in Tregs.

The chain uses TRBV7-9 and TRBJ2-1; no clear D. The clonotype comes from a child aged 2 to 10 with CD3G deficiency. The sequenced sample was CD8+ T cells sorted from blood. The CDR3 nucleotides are TGTGCCAGCAGCTTAGGATCCCAGTACCCTTACAATGAGCAGTTCTTC. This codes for CASSLGSQYPYNEQFF.